These 17 T cell receptor beta chains were all obtained from the same sample, sequenced in a study of PD-1 blockade in classical Hodgkin lymphoma. Libraries were prepared by immunoSEQ multiplex PCR; TCRdb keeps only in-frame clonotypes and omits some of them. The table has about 110,000 clones, approximately 90% seen once. There was relapse after autologous stem cell transplantation in every patient, and there was variation in brentuximab vedotin exposure. Sequencing was performed on peripheral blood mononuclear cells (PBMCs), taken before the second cycle of nivolumab. These receptors originate from a human donor with classical Hodgkin lymphoma.

The chain has TRBV11-2 and TRBJ2-7, with D unresolved. The length of the CDR3 is 13 residues. Trimming cost V 3 bases and J 2 bases, with 8 bases left between them. Germline V gene data show CDR1 as SGHAT and CDR2 as FQNNGV. The DNA for the CDR3 is TGTGCCAGCAGCTTGGGTCCCCCCTACGAGCAGTACTTC. Translating it yields CASSLGPPYEQYF.

This clone occurred once. CDR3 protein: CASSKWPGTSRNNEQFF. The CDR3, as DNA: TGTGCCAGCAGCAAATGGCCCGGGACTAGCAGGAACAATGAGCAGTTCTTC. The V call is TRBV21-1, the J call TRBJ2-1; no DNA check was done on the table's D call, TRBD2. TRBV21-1 is noted as a pseudogene. The CDR3 extends over 17 amino acids.

The V and J genes are TRBV7-2 and TRBJ2-5; D ambiguous. The germline gives CDR1 SGHTA, CDR2 FQGNSA. V lost 1 base, J lost 1 base, and 13 bases lay in between. This CDR3 is built from 16 residues. CDR3 sequence reads: CASSLESGGVQETQYF. The CDR3 nucleotides read TGTGCCAGCAGCTTAGAATCAGGCGGAGTCCAAGAGACCCAGTACTTC.

The J gene is TRBJ2-7, the V gene TRBV6-5, with TRBD2 as a possible D gene (5 bases). This CDR3 spans 14 amino acids. Germline loops: CDR1 MNHEY, CDR2 SVGAGI. Trimming left V 2 bases short and J 7 bases short, with 15 bases between. CDR3 sequence reads: CASSYGGPLYEQYF. CDR3 DNA sequence: TGTGCCAGCAGTTACGGCGGGCCGTTGTATGAGCAGTACTTC.

For the CDR3, the DNA is TGCAGCGTTGAGGGCAACCGGGGCTCCTACAATGAGCAGTTCTTC. It translates to CSVEGNRGSYNEQFF. The chain uses TRBV29-1 and TRBJ2-1; TRBD2 is a possible D gene (5 bases). CDR3 length: 15 amino acids. From germline, CDR1 is SQVTM and CDR2 ANQGSEA. Deletions cut 3 bases from V and 0 bases from J, with 12 bases between.

The V and J genes are TRBV4-2 and TRBJ2-3; D tentatively fits TRBD1 or TRBD2 (5 bases each). The CDR3 spans 16 residues. V lost 1 base and J 2 bases, leaving 13 bases between the germline ends. Germline values: CDR1 LGHNA, CDR2 YNFKEQ. The CDR3 DNA reads as TGTGCCAGCAGCCAAGTTGGGGGTGTCAACACAGATACGCAGTATTTT. This codes for CASSQVGGVNTDTQYF.

The V and J genes are TRBV6-5 and TRBJ1-6, with a possible D match to TRBD1 (5 bases). V was clipped by 0 bases and J by 7 bases, with 13 bases between them. This CDR3 comprises 16 residues. Germline V gene lookup returns CDR1 MNHEY and CDR2 SVGAGI. The DNA for the CDR3 is TGTGCCAGCAGTTACTCCGGGGCAGGGTCAAATTCACCCCTCCACTTT. Translated, it gives CASSYSGAGSNSPLHF.

This clone was recorded only once. The V call is TRBV28, the J call TRBJ2-3, with 10 bases that match TRBD2. From germline, CDR1 is MDHEN and CDR2 SYDVKM. V dropped 2 bases and J dropped 6; count of bases not matched to a gene: 11. The CDR3 is 17 amino acids. Written as DNA, the CDR3 is TGTGCCAGCAGTTTAAGGACTAGCGGAAGATGGGCGGATACGCAGTATTTT. As protein: CASSLRTSGRWADTQYF.

V and J are TRBV15 and TRBJ1-5; D ambiguous. Trimming took off 1 base at V and 0 bases at J, with 7 bases between the two ends. Germline-derived CDR1 and CDR2 are LNHNV and YYDKDF (reference sequence). This CDR3 has 15 amino acids. CDR3 protein: CATSRAVSSNQPQHF. CDR3 sequence (DNA): TGTGCCACCAGCAGAGCCGTCAGTAGCAATCAGCCCCAGCATTTT.

The count of this clone is one. The gene calls are TRBV6-4 and TRBJ2-7, with 8 bases that match TRBD1. The CDR3 length is 16 residues. Germline V gene data show CDR1 as MRHNA and CDR2 as SNTAGT. The junction had 10 bases not matched to a gene; V was cut back by 6 bases and J by 0 bases. The CDR3 coding sequence is TGTGCCAGCAGGGGGACAGGCCGAGTTGGCTCCTACGAGCAGTACTTC. It specifies CASRGTGRVGSYEQYF.

This clone showed up just once. The V call is TRBV11-2, the J call TRBJ2-2, with no clear D. This CDR3 is built from 15 residues. Germline CDR1 SGHAT, CDR2 FQNNGV. V lost 5 bases, J lost 1 base, and 11 bases lay in between. The CDR3 here is CASSPGAENTGELFF. DNA for the CDR3: TGTGCCAGCAGCCCTGGAGCTGAGAACACCGGGGAGCTGTTTTTT.

This CDR3 is CASRGGLVATGELFF. CDR3 coding DNA: TGTGCCAGCAGGGGAGGACTAGTGGCCACCGGGGAGCTGTTTTTT. The rearrangement joins TRBV9 to TRBJ2-2; 7 bases line up with TRBD2. Germline CDR1 reads SGDLS; CDR2 reads YYNGEE. The CDR3 totals 15 residues. Losses at the gene ends were 5 bases for V and 4 bases for J; bases not matched to a gene: 8.

The rearrangement uses TRBV19 and TRBJ1-5; D perhaps matches TRBD1 (6 bases). The CDR3 covers 15 residues. Germline lookup yields CDR1 LNHDA and CDR2 SQIVND (reference sequence). Trimming removed 5 bases from V and 0 bases from J, with 11 bases in between. Written as DNA, the CDR3 is TGTGCCAGTAGTTCTCGGACAGCTAGCAATCAGCCCCAGCATTTT. Amino acids: CASSSRTASNQPQHF.

The J gene is TRBJ2-1, the V gene TRBV10-3; 9 nucleotides match TRBD1. This CDR3 has 14 residues. J gave up 7 bases and V 6 bases, and 7 bases lay outside the gene matches. Per germline, CDR1 ENHRY and CDR2 SYGVKD. This CDR3 is CAIRGTGRENEQFF. CDR3 DNA: TGTGCCATCAGGGGGACAGGGCGGGAAAATGAGCAGTTCTTC.

This chain links TRBV11-2 with TRBJ2-3, with 11 bases identical to TRBD2. The J segment lost 4 bases and the V segment lost 5 bases, leaving 11 bases of the junction unmatched. Germline assignment: CDR1 SGHAT and CDR2 FQNNGV. The CDR3 has 17 amino acids. The CDR3 DNA sequence: TGTGCCAGCAGCCTTGCCTTACTAGCGGGAGTGGCAGATACGCAGTATTTT. This encodes CASSLALLAGVADTQYF.

V and J are TRBV5-1 and TRBJ2-2; 7 nucleotides agree with TRBD1. V trimming: 0 bases; J trimming: 1 base; junction bases outside the gene matches: 3. The CDR3 runs to 16 residues. Germline CDR1 is SGHRS and CDR2 is YFSETQ. CDR3: CASSLEGQWNTGELFF. For the CDR3, the DNA is TGCGCCAGCAGCTTGGAGGGACAGTGGAACACCGGGGAGCTGTTTTTT.

V usage is TRBV15 and J usage is TRBJ2-7; 7 positions agree with TRBD2. J was trimmed by 5 bases and V by 5 bases; bases with no gene match: 9. The CDR3 spans 14 residues. Germline CDR1 and CDR2: LNHNV and YYDKDF (reference sequence). This chain's CDR3 is CATSPPNRGDEQYF. Written as DNA, the CDR3 is TGTGCCACCAGCCCACCAAACCGGGGGGACGAGCAGTACTTC.